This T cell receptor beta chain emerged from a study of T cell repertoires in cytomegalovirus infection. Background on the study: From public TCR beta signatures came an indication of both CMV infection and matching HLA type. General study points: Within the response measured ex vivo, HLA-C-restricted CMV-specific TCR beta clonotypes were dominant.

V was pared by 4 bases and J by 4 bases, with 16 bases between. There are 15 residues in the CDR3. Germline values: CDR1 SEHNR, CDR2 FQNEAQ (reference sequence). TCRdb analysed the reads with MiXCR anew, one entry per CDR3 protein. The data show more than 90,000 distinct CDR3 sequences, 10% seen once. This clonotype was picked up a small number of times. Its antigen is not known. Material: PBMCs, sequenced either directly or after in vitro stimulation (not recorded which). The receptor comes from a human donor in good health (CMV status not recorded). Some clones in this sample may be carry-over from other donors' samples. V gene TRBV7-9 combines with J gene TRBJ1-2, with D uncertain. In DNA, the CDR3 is TGTGCCAGCAGCTCATCCGTTGGTCGGATCTATGGCTACACCTTC. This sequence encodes CASSSSVGRIYGYTF.